The 8 T cell receptor beta chains below were found in one sample sequenced in a study of cytotoxic CD8 clonotypes in ibrutinib-treated CLL. Profiled with immunoSEQ multiplex PCR; TCRdb holds only in-frame clones, not every one. The repertoire holds more than 150,000 clones, over 60% seen once, with under 15% in the top ten. The sequences come from PBMCs, collected after 24 months of ibrutinib treatment. Receptor source: a human donor with chronic lymphocytic leukemia.

The V gene is TRBV9, the J gene TRBJ2-3; D not certain. V was clipped by 3 bases and J by 8 bases, with 16 bases between them. The CDR3 spans 14 residues. CDR1 is SGDLS and CDR2 is YYNGEE in the germline V gene. CDR3 in amino acids: CASSGEWPPSTQYF. CDR3 nucleotide sequence: TGTGCCAGCAGCGGAGAGTGGCCCCCAAGTACGCAGTATTTT. Filled out from reference TRBV9 and TRBJ2-3, the complete variable domain reads DSGVTQTPKHLITATGQRVTLRCSPRSGDLSVYWYQQSLDQGLQFLIQYYNGEERAKGNILERFSAQQFPDLHSELNLSSLELGDSALYFCASSGEWPPSTQYFGPGTRLTVL.

The table lists this clone with a few counts. Different DNA sequences within this sample yield the same CDR3. The chain recombines TRBV7-9 with TRBJ2-7; D call uncertain. The CDR3 has 12 amino acids. The germline CDR1 and CDR2 sequences are SEHNR and FQNEAQ (reference sequence). The V gene lost 5 bases and the J gene lost 3 bases, with 8 bases spanning the gap. CDR3 sequence (DNA): TGTGCCAGCAGCCTGGGCGTCTACGAGCAGTACTTC. This codes for CASSLGVYEQYF. The whole variable domain, remainder taken from reference TRBV7-9 and TRBJ2-7, is DTGVSQNPRHKITKRGQNVTFRCDPISEHNRLYWYRQTLGQGPEFLTYFQNEAQLEKSRLLSDRFSAERPKGSFSTLEIQRTEQGDSAMYLCASSLGVYEQYFGPGTRLTVT.

The chain joins TRBV30 to TRBJ2-1; D perhaps matches TRBD2 (6 bases). Germline-derived CDR1 and CDR2 are GTSNPN and SVGIG (reference sequence). Trimming removed 0 bases from V and 0 bases from J, with 12 bases in between. The CDR3 covers 16 residues. The CDR3 bases are TGTGCCTGGAGTGTACTGGCCGGGAGCTCCTACAATGAGCAGTTCTTC. Translation: CAWSVLAGSSYNEQFF.

The V gene is TRBV18, the J gene TRBJ1-1; 7 bases line up with TRBD1. The CDR3 totals 15 residues. Trimming at V came to 4 bases and at J to 3 bases, leaving 8 bases not matched to a gene. CDR1 and CDR2 from the germline V gene are KGHSH and LQKENI. CDR3 amino acids: CASSLRGKGDTEAFF. CDR3 bases: TGTGCCAGCTCACTCAGGGGGAAGGGGGACACTGAAGCTTTCTTT.

This clone was seen a single time. The CDR3 DNA follows: TGTGCCAGCAGTGGAAGGACAGTTATGTACTTC. This gives the protein CASSGRTVMYF. V and J are TRBV6-1 and TRBJ2-7, with D maybe TRBD1 (6 bases). The CDR3 consists of 11 residues. From germline, CDR1 is MNHNS and CDR2 SASEGT. With 4 bases removed from V and 12 bases from J, the gap between germline ends came to 13 bases.

Only a few counts were recorded for this clone. The chain combines TRBV4-1 with TRBJ1-2; D is unresolved. The CDR3 runs 16 residues. Trimming removed 1 base at V and 6 bases at J, with 18 bases between. Germline values: CDR1 MGHRA, CDR2 YSYEKL. CDR3 sequence (DNA): TGCGCCAGCAGCCAAGTGGCCATACGGTGGGAAGATGGCTACACCTTC. Its translation is CASSQVAIRWEDGYTF.

The chain has TRBV7-3 and TRBJ1-5, with D unresolved. The CDR3 is made up of 14 amino acids. V was pared by 4 bases and J by 2 bases, with 9 bases between. Germline CDR1 is SGHTA and CDR2 is FQGTGA. The CDR3 here is CASSSTDGNQPQHF. CDR3 in DNA: TGTGCCAGCAGCTCAACAGATGGCAATCAGCCCCAGCATTTT.

The chain links TRBV18 to TRBJ1-5, with a tentative D call TRBD1 (6 bases). Trimming cost V 6 bases and J 6 bases, with 18 bases left between them. Germline V lookup: CDR1 KGHSH, CDR2 LQKENI. The CDR3 sequence is 15 residues long. CDR3 sequence: CASSLGQFGRQPQHF. CDR3 bases: TGTGCCAGCTCCCTCGGACAGTTTGGCCGTCAGCCCCAGCATTTT.